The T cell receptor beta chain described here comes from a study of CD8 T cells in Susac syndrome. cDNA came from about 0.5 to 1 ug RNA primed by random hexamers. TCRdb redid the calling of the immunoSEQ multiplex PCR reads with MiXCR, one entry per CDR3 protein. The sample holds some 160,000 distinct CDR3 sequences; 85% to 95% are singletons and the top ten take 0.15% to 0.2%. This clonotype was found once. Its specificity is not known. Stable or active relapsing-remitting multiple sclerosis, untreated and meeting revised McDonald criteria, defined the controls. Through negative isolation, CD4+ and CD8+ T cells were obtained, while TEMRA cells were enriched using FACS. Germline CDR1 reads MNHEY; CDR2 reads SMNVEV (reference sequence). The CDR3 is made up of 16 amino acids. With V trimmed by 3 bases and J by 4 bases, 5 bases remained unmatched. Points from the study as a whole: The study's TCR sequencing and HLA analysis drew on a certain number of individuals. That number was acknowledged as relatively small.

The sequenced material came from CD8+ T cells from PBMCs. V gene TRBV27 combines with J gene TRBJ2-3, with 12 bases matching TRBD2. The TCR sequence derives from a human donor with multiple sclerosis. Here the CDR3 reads CASSFGGLAGADTQYF. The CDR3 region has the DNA TGTGCCAGCAGTTTTGGGGGACTAGCGGGCGCAGATACGCAGTATTTT.